This TCR beta chain emerged from a study of T cell responses to AZD1222 COVID-19 vaccine. The study, taken as a whole, reports: The span of vaccine-associated CD4 TCRs extended across spike, with dominance at 160-218 and 743-854.

Note on this clone: Antigen specificity is unknown.

This CDR3 spans 13 amino acids. Germline V lookup: CDR1 SGHRS, CDR2 YFSETQ. Trimming pared 3 bases from V and 7 bases from J, leaving 11 bases between. The data were produced by immunoSEQ multiplex PCR, yet TCRdb's version contains in-frame clones alone and is incomplete. The table shows tens of thousands of clones, with 86% occurring only once. The rearrangement uses TRBV5-1 and TRBJ2-1; weak D call: TRBD1 (6 bases). The specimen was peripheral blood, collected on day 0 of AZD1222 vaccination. The sequence was collected from an adult in good health. The CDR3 spells CASSSLQGNEQFF. The CDR3 bases are TGCGCCAGCAGCTCCCTACAGGGAAATGAGCAGTTCTTC.